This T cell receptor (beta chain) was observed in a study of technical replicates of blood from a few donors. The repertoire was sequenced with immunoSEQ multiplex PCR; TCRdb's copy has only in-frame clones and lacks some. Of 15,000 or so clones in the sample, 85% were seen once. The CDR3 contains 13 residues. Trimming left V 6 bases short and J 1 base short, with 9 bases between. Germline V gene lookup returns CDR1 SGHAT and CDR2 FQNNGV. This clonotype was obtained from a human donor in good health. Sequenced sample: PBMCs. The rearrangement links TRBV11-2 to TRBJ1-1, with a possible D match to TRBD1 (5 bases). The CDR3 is CASSQDRNTEAFF. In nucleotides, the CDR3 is TGTGCCAGCAGTCAAGACAGGAACACTGAAGCTTTCTTT.